The clone carrying this TCR beta chain occurred once. Its cognate antigen is unknown. The sample comes from a study of OX40 agonist ivuxolimab in advanced cancers. Turning to the study itself: Participants averaged 60 years of age (range roughly 23 to 90) and were less than 85% male. About 40% of patients had received prior checkpoint inhibitor therapy.

The study, taken as a whole, reports: Relative to CD4+, CD8+ T cells held more expanded clones on average.

The assay was immunoSEQ multiplex PCR, and TCRdb's table has in-frame clones only and misses some. The sample contains 50,000 to 65,000 clones, more than 85% of which appear only once. The germline V gene has CDR1 MGHRA and CDR2 YSYEKL. The length of the CDR3 is 16 residues. J was trimmed by 2 bases and V by 3 bases; bases with no gene match: 7. The sequence was obtained from an adult with an advanced solid tumor such as melanoma, head and neck, liver or kidney cancer. The material was CD4+ or CD8+ T cells sorted from blood, obtained in a trial of the OX40 agonist ivuxolimab. The chain employs TRBV4-1 and TRBJ1-5; 7 nucleotides line up with TRBD1. CDR3 residues: CASSHRDRGGNQPQHF. In DNA form, the CDR3 reads TGCGCCAGCAGCCACCGGGACAGAGGTGGCAATCAGCCCCAGCATTTT.